This paragraph covers one T cell receptor beta chain sequence. This entry comes from a study of shared clonotypes between healthy human individuals. About 30,000 T cell genomes (roughly 220 ng DNA) went into each sorted-subset replicate. Per the original data handling: Filtering was not the same, since immunoSEQ gave junction-only sequences without quality scores. Clones were sequenced by immunoSEQ multiplex PCR, and TCRdb holds only the in-frame ones, with some missing. The V and J calls and the clone size are those of that table, but D and trimming were determined from the DNA. Here the sample spans 640,000 or so clones, 60% to 80% being singletons. V was clipped by 4 bases and J by 5 bases; unmatched bases: 13. This CDR3 comprises 16 residues. The germline CDR1 and CDR2 sequences are SGHRS and YFSETQ.

The receptor was isolated from a woman between 25 and 40 years old in good health. The chain combines TRBV5-1 with TRBJ2-7; TRBD1 agrees at 9 bases. The sequenced sample consisted of memory CD4+ T cells sorted from blood. Subset reported: CD45RA-negative fraction. The CDR3 sequence is CASSDLPGTGSHEQYF. CDR3 sequence (DNA): TGCGCCAGCAGCGACCTCCCCGGGACAGGGTCCCACGAGCAGTACTTC. Full variable domain (remainder filled in from reference TRBV5-1 and TRBJ2-7): KAGVTQTPRYLIKTRGQQVTLSCSPISGHRSVSWYQQTPGQGLQFLFEYFSETQRNKGNFPGRFSGRQFSNSRSEMNVSTLELGDSALYLCASSDLPGTGSHEQYFGPGTRLTVT.